The clone carrying this TCR beta chain was counted a few times. Its antigen is undetermined. Time point reported: sample taken at primary tumor resection. Whole RNA, isolated from tumor, nontumor lung or frozen PBMC, was sequenced without prior sorting. This sample is part of a study of spatial heterogeneity in lung cancer. Study-level background: There were consistently more beta-chain sequences detected than alpha-chain sequences.

TCRdb re-called the 5' RACE reads with MiXCR, one entry per CDR3 protein. The repertoire consists of 60,000 to 90,000 distinct CDR3 sequences, with 8% occurring once and the leading ten covering roughly 7%. CDR1 is SEHNR and CDR2 is FQNEAQ in the germline V gene (reference sequence). V lost 3 bases and J 9 bases, leaving 15 bases between the germline ends. CDR3 size: 14 residues. General study findings and limits: Ubiquitous, expanded tumor-derived TCRs were more frequently observed in blood at resection than at follow-up.

Sequenced material: PBMCs, taken at surgery. This clonotype originated in a male donor with early-stage non-small cell lung cancer. The chain carries TRBV7-9 and TRBJ2-1, with D possibly being TRBD2 (5 bases). The DNA of the CDR3 is TGTGCCAGCAGCTTCAGCCAACTCGAGGGTGAGCAGTTCTTC. This sequence encodes CASSFSQLEGEQFF.